This TCR beta chain is from a study of radiotherapy plus CTLA-4 blockade in lung cancer. Study overall: Objective response was observed in roughly 20% of patients, and disease control in approximately 30%.

As concerns this clone: Antigen specificity is unknown.

General study points: Dynamics of early blood T cell clones, together with interferon-beta, were reportedly the best predictors of response. Expansion of tumor-derived TCR clones was observed in blood after radiotherapy plus ipilimumab.

The length of the CDR3 is 14 residues. V lost 4 bases and J lost 6, with 16 bases in between. Germline loops: CDR1 SGHDT, CDR2 YYEEEE. Those with chemo-refractory metastatic non-small-cell lung cancer were treated with focal radiation combined with CTLA-4 blockade using ipilimumab. Sequenced by immunoSEQ multiplex PCR; TCRdb stores in-frame clones only, minus some. The repertoire holds about 81,000 clones, with more than 70% as singletons. V usage is TRBV5-6 and J usage is TRBJ1-1, with D possibly matching TRBD1 (5 bases). This clonotype was sampled from a human donor with non-small cell lung cancer that progressed on radiotherapy plus ipilimumab. The specimen was peripheral blood, collected from a patient treated with radiotherapy plus ipilimumab. The CDR3 protein is CASSLYQGSAEAFF. Here the CDR3 DNA reads TGTGCCAGCAGCCTATACCAGGGTAGCGCTGAAGCTTTCTTT.